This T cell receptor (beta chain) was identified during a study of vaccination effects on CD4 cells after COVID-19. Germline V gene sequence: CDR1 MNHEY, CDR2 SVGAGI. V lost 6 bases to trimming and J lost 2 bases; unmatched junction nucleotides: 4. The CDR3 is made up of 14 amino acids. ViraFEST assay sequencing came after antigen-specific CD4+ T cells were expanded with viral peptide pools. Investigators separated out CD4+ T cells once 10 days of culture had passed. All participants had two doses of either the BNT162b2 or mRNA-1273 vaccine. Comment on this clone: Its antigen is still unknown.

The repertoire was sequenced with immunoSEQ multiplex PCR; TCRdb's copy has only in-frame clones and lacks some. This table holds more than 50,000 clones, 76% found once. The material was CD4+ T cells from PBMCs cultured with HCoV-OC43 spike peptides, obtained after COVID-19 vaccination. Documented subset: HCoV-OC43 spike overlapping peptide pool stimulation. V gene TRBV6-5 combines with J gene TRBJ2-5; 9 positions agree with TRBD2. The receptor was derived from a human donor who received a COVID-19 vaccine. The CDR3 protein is CASRRLAVQETQYF. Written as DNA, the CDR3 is TGTGCCAGCAGGCGACTAGCGGTACAAGAGACCCAGTACTTC.